A selection of T cell receptor beta chains follows, all from one sample in a study of human T cells and chemical hapten exposure. In TCRdb, the RACE reads were re-called with MiXCR into one record per CDR3 protein. The sample holds some 330,000 distinct CDR3 sequences, 4.5% to 5.5% seen once. The sample was whole blood, taken in connection with sensitization to the hapten diphenylcyclopropenone (DPC). The source is a woman in her late teens or twenties with alopecia areata. Some clones in this sample may be carry-over from other donors' samples. CDR3s leave out the opening cysteine and the closing phenylalanine or tryptophan. Each record gives: V gene, D gene, CDR3 protein. A D gene is named only where the DNA matches it firmly.

TRBV4-2 . ASSQAEQGRYNEQF
TRBV6-2/TRBV6-3 . ASSYLRGEPGYGYT
TRBV6-5 . ASSYSSGTLWTEAF
TRBV6-6 TRBD2 ACQSGTSNEQF
TRBV9 . ASSVVPTEGEKLF
TRBV15 . ATSSITGTIFGEQY
TRBV18 . ASSSDGISPLH
TRBV2 . ASSLLGGTDTQY
TRBV15 . ATSRGWTVSSTDTQY
TRBV18 . ASSRSQGDNQPQH
TRBV6-2/TRBV6-3 . ASSQDTSGANVLT
TRBV5-5 . ASSLPGIGEKLF
TRBV4-3 . ASSQDSAGVNGYT
TRBV20-1 . SPKPRVDVNEQF
TRBV6-2/TRBV6-3 . ASSSRRWEDTQY
TRBV28 . ASSRMRSNQPQH